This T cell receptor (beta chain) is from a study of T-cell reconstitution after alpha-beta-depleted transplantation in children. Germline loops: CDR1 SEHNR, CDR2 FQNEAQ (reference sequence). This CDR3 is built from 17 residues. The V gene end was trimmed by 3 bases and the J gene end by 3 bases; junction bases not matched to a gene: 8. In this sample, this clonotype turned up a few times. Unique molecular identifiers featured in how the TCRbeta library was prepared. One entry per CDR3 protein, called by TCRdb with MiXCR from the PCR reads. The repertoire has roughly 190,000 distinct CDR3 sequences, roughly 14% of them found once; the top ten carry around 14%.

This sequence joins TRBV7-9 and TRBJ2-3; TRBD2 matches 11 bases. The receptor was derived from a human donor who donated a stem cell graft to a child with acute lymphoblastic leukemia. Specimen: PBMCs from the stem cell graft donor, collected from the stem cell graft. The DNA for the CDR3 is TGTGCCAGCAGCTTCTTGGCTAGCGGGAGGCTAACAGATACGCAGTATTTT. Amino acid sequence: CASSFLASGRLTDTQYF.